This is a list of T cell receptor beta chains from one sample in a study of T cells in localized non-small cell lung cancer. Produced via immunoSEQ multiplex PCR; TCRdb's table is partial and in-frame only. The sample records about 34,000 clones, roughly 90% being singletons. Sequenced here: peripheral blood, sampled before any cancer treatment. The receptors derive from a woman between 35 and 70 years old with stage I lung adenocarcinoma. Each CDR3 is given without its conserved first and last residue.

cdr3_aa: ASSLVGQGAYEQY
v_call: TRBV7-9
j_call: TRBJ2-7

cdr3_aa: ASSVRGRSNYGYT
v_call: TRBV2
j_call: TRBJ1-2

cdr3_aa: ASSLGTVHYGYT
v_call: TRBV5-1
j_call: TRBJ1-2

cdr3_aa: ASTGTSASHEQF
v_call: TRBV7-2
j_call: TRBJ2-1

cdr3_aa: ASSLLEDYYGYT
v_call: TRBV5-6
j_call: TRBJ1-2

cdr3_aa: ASSQDTVTSPFYGYT
v_call: TRBV14
j_call: TRBJ1-2

cdr3_aa: SVEEPGQGSGEQF
v_call: TRBV29-1
j_call: TRBJ2-1

cdr3_aa: ASSLGTGYNEQF
v_call: TRBV5-1
j_call: TRBJ2-1

cdr3_aa: AVWTGGNQPQH
v_call: TRBV10-3
j_call: TRBJ1-5

cdr3_aa: ASSSSGSTEAF
v_call: TRBV7-8
j_call: TRBJ1-1

cdr3_aa: ASSYKADDNSPLH
v_call: TRBV6-5
j_call: TRBJ1-6

cdr3_aa: ASLETPKTDTQY
v_call: TRBV27
j_call: TRBJ2-3

cdr3_aa: ASSSRTGDYEQY
v_call: TRBV11-2
j_call: TRBJ2-7

cdr3_aa: ASSFSPERGYEQY
v_call: TRBV27
j_call: TRBJ2-7

cdr3_aa: ASSRSQGQEAF
v_call: TRBV18
j_call: TRBJ1-1

cdr3_aa: ASNRGRGRETQY
v_call: TRBV5-6
j_call: TRBJ2-5

cdr3_aa: ASSAGLTYEQY
v_call: TRBV7-2
j_call: TRBJ2-7

cdr3_aa: ASRGRTGESYEQY
v_call: TRBV19
j_call: TRBJ2-7

cdr3_aa: ASSQRTGYEQF
v_call: TRBV4-3
j_call: TRBJ2-1

cdr3_aa: ASSYGGQGFFTLH
v_call: TRBV6-6
j_call: TRBJ1-6

cdr3_aa: ASSEGTAREQY
v_call: TRBV25-1
j_call: TRBJ2-7

cdr3_aa: AADGGTSYEQY
v_call: TRBV6-1
j_call: TRBJ2-7

cdr3_aa: ASSSFRGTNEKLF
v_call: TRBV5-5
j_call: TRBJ1-4

cdr3_aa: ASSSQQGTDTQY
v_call: TRBV18
j_call: TRBJ2-3

cdr3_aa: ASSEEHSRTFSSGNTIY
v_call: TRBV6-1
j_call: TRBJ1-3

cdr3_aa: AISERDYEQY
v_call: TRBV10-3
j_call: TRBJ2-7

cdr3_aa: SASFDEKLF
v_call: TRBV20-1
j_call: TRBJ1-4

cdr3_aa: ASSGRTGVTLGNEKLF
v_call: TRBV2
j_call: TRBJ1-4

cdr3_aa: ASSPGPLPGLAYEQY
v_call: TRBV18
j_call: TRBJ2-7

cdr3_aa: ASSETGWYGYT
v_call: TRBV2
j_call: TRBJ1-2

cdr3_aa: ASSQVGTEAF
v_call: TRBV14
j_call: TRBJ1-1

cdr3_aa: ASSQDTGVSNQPQH
v_call: TRBV4-1
j_call: TRBJ1-5

cdr3_aa: ASTPRGSLYEQY
v_call: TRBV6-5
j_call: TRBJ2-7

cdr3_aa: ASSLRGSEQF
v_call: TRBV5-4
j_call: TRBJ2-1

cdr3_aa: ASTDRVGWSTGELF
v_call: TRBV5-1
j_call: TRBJ2-2

cdr3_aa: SVCLRDRGYGYT
v_call: TRBV29-1
j_call: TRBJ1-2

cdr3_aa: ASSQDANRGSFFRTQH
v_call: TRBV4-3
j_call: TRBJ1-5

cdr3_aa: ASSQAGDRHYEQY
v_call: TRBV4-3
j_call: TRBJ2-7

cdr3_aa: ASSPRGRADTQY
v_call: TRBV18
j_call: TRBJ2-3

cdr3_aa: ASSLGGGMEGTNYGYT
v_call: TRBV5-6
j_call: TRBJ1-2

cdr3_aa: ASSEGRITYEQY
v_call: TRBV2
j_call: TRBJ2-7

cdr3_aa: ASSLAGPSYNSPLH
v_call: TRBV5-1
j_call: TRBJ1-6